The source of this T cell receptor beta chain is a study of T-cell reconstitution after alpha-beta-depleted transplantation in children. General study findings and limits: T cells produced anew were the main source of T-cell counts and diversity one year after transplant.

Unique molecular identifiers were used in preparing the TCRbeta library. TCRdb called the PCR reads again in MiXCR, with one record for every CDR3 protein. There are approximately 520,000 distinct CDR3 sequences in the sample; about an eighth occur only once, and approximately 14% lies in the top ten. Per the germline V gene, CDR1 is SGHDN and CDR2 is FVKESK. Trimming removed 4 bases from V and 2 bases from J; junction bases left unmatched: 10. The CDR3 totals 17 residues. The table lists this clonotype with a few counts. Its specificity is unknown. The sequence derives from a female patient aged 2 to 10 who had a stem cell transplant for aplastic anemia, so the T cells may come from the graft donor. The chain employs TRBV14 and TRBJ2-5; 10 bases are shared with TRBD2. Specimen: PBMCs, mostly from graft donor cells, collected 180 days after TCRalphabeta/CD19-depleted stem cell transplant. The CDR3 DNA reads TGTGCCAGCAGCCTGAGACTAGCGGGTCGACAACAAGAGACCCAGTACTTC. Translation: CASSLRLAGRQQETQYF.